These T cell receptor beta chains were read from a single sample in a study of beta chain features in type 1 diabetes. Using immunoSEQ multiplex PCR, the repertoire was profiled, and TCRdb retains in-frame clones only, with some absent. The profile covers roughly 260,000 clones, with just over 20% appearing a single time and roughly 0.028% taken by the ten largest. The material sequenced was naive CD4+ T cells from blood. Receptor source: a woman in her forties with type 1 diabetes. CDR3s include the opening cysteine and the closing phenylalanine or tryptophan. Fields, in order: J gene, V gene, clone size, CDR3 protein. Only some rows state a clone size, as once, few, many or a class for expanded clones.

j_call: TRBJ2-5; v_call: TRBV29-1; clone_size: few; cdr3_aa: CSVPTGGETQYF
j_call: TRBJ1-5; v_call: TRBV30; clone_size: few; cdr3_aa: CAWTPGQGGEPQHF
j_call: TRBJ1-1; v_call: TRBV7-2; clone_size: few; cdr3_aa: CASSFPDRMNTEAFF
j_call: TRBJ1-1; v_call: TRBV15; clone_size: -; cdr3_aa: CATSRVADRPVATEAFF
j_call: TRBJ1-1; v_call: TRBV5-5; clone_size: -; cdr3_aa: CASSLQGASVAFF
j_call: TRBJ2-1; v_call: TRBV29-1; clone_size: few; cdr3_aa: CSVEGLAGTEQFF
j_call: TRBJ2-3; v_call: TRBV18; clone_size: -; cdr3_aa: CASSPIRGTSTDTQYF
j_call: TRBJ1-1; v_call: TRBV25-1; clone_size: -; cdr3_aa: CASRPQGRTEAFF
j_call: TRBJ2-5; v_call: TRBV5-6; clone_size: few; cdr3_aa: CASSLQGSQETQYF
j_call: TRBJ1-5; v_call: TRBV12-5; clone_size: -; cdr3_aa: CASAQGGQPQHF
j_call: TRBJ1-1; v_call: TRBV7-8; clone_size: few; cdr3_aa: CASSPGGQTNTEAFF
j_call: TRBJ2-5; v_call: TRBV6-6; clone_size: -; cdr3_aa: CASSPTGEETQYF
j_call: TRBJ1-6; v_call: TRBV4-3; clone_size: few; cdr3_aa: CASSQDRGSYNSPLHF
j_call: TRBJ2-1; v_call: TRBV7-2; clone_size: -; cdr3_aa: CASSLVAGNEQFF
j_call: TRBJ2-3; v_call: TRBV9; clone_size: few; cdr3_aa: CASSGGDTDTQYF
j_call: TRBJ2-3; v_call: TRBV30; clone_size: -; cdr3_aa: CAWAWDRATDTQYF
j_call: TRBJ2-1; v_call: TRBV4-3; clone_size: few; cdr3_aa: CASSHGFGVVQYNEQFF
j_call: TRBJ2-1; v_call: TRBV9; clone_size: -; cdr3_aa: CASSATTGPNEQFF
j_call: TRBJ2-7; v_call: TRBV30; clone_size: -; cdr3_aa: CAWSGGSYEQYF
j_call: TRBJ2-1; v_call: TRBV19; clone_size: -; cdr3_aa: CASSMRPREGEQFF
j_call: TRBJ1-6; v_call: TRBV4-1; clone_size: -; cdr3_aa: CASSLGFPGTGLSSYNSPLHF
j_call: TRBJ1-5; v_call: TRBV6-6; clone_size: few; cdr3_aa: CASSLGSSAAQPQHF
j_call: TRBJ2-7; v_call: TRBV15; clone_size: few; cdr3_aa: CATSRDRAGEQYF
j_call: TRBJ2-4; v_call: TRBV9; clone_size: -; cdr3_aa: CASSVGGEWGNIQYF
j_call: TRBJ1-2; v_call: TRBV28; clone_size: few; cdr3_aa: CASSRQGVRGYTF
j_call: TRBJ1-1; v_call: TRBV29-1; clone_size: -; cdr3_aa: CSNSQDVNTEAFF
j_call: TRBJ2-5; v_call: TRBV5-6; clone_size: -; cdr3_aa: CASTLRGLAGGSETQYF
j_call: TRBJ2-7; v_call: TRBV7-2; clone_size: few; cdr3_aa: CASSYGLAEQYF
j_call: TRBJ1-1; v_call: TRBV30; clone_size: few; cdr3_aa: CAWSAGGRIKAEAFF
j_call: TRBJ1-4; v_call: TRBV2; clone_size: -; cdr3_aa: CASSEGLEGEKLFF
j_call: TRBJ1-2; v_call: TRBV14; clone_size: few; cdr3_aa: CASSQDQGGDGYTF
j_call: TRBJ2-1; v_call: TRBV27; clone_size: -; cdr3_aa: CASSLGFWSEQFF
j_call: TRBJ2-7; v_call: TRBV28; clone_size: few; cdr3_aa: CASSSHYEQYF
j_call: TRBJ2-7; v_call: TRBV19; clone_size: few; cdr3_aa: CATGRVGGEGPYEQYF
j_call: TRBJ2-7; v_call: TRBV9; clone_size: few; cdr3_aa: CASSVTGYGTSGREEQYF
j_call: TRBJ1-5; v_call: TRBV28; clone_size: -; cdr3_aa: CASSPRGLMRQPQHF
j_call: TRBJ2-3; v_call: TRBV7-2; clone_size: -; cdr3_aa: CASSLGFSGARDTQYF
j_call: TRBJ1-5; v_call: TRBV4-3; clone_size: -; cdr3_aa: CASSQEYGGHQPQHF
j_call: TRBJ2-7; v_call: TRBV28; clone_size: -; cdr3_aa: CASSTQGSYEQYF
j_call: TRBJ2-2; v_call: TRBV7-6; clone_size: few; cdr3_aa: CASSLGQGFNTGELFF
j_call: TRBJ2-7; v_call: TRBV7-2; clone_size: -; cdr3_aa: CASSPGAGQGGYEQYF
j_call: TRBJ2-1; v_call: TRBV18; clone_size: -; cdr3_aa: CASSPGGQPNEQFF